A selection of T cell receptor beta chains follows, all from one sample in a study of cytomegalovirus exposure and HLA in healthy donors. TCRdb's table, derived via immunoSEQ multiplex PCR, lists solely in-frame clones and lacks some. Of about 160,000 clones listed, approximately 86% are singletons. Material for sequencing was PBMCs. The receptors come from a woman aged 18 to 35 in good health and CMV-seronegative. Both conserved end residues are part of each CDR3. Fields, in order: D gene, CDR3 length, J gene, clone size, V gene, CDR3 DNA, CDR3 protein. A D gene is named only where the DNA matches it firmly. Clone size is stated in some rows and not others, as once, few, many or a class when expanded.

.	12	TRBJ1-1	.	TRBV9	TGTGCCAGCAGCCCTCGTAACACTGAAGCTTTCTTT	CASSPRNTEAFF
.	15	TRBJ1-6	.	TRBV5-6	TGTGCCAGCAGCTTGGTGGGGGCGCAGAATTCACCCCTCCACTTT	CASSLVGAQNSPLHF
.	13	TRBJ2-7	once	TRBV7-6	TGTGCCAGCAGCCCCGGACGGGACTACGAGCAGTACTTC	CASSPGRDYEQYF
.	18	TRBJ2-3	.	TRBV5-6	TGTGCCAGCAGCCCCACGGGACGCATCTCGGGGGGCACAGATACGCAGTATTTT	CASSPTGRISGGTDTQYF
TRBD2	15	TRBJ2-7	few	TRBV4-1	TGCGCCAGCAGCCCAACTAGCGGGAGTTCCTACGAGCAGTACTTC	CASSPTSGSSYEQYF
.	14	TRBJ1-2	.	TRBV6-1	TGTGCCAGCAGTGAAGCTATACAGGCCTATGGCTACACCTTC	CASSEAIQAYGYTF
.	16	TRBJ1-3	.	TRBV29-1	TGCAGCGCCCACGGCGCGGGACCCAGCTCTGGAAACACCATATATTTT	CSAHGAGPSSGNTIYF
.	15	TRBJ2-1	.	TRBV19	TGTGCCACCAAGATTGGGCAGGGATCGTACAATGAGCAGTTCTTC	CATKIGQGSYNEQFF
TRBD1	15	TRBJ2-2	.	TRBV7-3	TGTGCCAGCAGCGGACAGGGGGCGAACACCGGGGAGCTGTTTTTT	CASSGQGANTGELFF
.	14	TRBJ2-7	.	TRBV27	TGTGCCAGCAGAAACCGGGACAATCCTTACGAGCAGTACTTC	CASRNRDNPYEQYF
.	15	TRBJ2-7	.	TRBV7-9	TGTGCCAGCAGCTCTAAGGCGGGGCCCTCCTACGAGCAGTACTTC	CASSSKAGPSYEQYF
TRBD1	15	TRBJ2-7	.	TRBV28	TGTGCCAGCAGTCTGAACCCGGACAGGGGGGGCGAGCAGTACTTC	CASSLNPDRGGEQYF
.	17	TRBJ1-4	.	TRBV28	TGTGCCAGCAGTTTATCCCTTTGGCAGGGGAGAAATGAAAAACTGTTTTTT	CASSLSLWQGRNEKLFF